The clone carrying this TCR beta chain was detected once. Per the germline V gene, CDR1 is PRHDT and CDR2 is FYEKMQ (reference sequence). The CDR3 covers 15 residues. This entry is derived from a study of blood T cell repertoires in COVID-19. Study information: Samples came from the United States, Italy and Spain, spanning acute and convalescent COVID-19. In each case, the material was cDNA or gDNA derived from T cells, B-cell-depleted T cells, or PBMCs.

Original analysis: Estimates of nucleated cell counts were drawn from the amplification of reference gene primers. The protocol was immunoSEQ multiplex PCR, while the TCRdb copy is restricted to in-frame clones and leaves out a portion. D and trimming were read from the DNA, whereas the V and J calls and clone size are those reported in that table. The sample includes 250,000 to 300,000 clones, 86% of them seen just once. This receptor was obtained from a woman in her thirties with active or convalescent COVID-19. Sequenced sample: peripheral blood. The chain combines TRBV13 with TRBJ2-7; D is uncertain. The J call is uncertain, as TRBJ2-5 better fits the DNA end. The CDR3, as DNA: TGTGCCAGCAGCTTAGGGGCGGTTCTACAAGAGACCCAGTACTTC. Its protein product is CASSLGAVLQETQYF.